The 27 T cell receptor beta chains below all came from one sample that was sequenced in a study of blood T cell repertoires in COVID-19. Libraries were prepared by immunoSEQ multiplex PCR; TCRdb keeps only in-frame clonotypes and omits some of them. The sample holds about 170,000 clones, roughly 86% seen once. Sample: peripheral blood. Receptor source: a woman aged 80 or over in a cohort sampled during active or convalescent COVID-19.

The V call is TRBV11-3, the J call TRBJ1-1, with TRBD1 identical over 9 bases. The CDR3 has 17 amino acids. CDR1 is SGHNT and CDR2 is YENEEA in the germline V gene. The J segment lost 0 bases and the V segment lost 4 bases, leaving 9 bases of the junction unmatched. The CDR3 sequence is CASSSGQGMGVNTEAFF. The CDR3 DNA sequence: TGTGCCAGCAGCTCGGGACAGGGTATGGGGGTGAACACTGAAGCTTTCTTT.

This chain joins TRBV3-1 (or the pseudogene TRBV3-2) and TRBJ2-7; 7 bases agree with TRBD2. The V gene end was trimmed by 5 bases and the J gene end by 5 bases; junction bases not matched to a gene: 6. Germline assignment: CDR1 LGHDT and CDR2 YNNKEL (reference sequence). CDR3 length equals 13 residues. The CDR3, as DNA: TGTGCCAGCAGCGAAGCGGGGAGGGACGAGCAGTACTTC. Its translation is CASSEAGRDEQYF.

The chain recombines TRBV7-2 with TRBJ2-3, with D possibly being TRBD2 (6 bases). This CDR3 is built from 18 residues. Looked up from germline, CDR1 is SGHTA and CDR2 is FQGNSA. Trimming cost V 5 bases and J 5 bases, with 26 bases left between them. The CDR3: CASSLPLITSTMGDTQYF. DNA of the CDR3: TGTGCCAGCAGCCTCCCCCTCATCACTAGCACCATGGGAGATACGCAGTATTTT.

CDR3 in amino acids: CASSMGPWQGSTDTQYF. CDR3 nucleotides: TGTGCCAGTAGTATGGGACCTTGGCAGGGGAGCACAGATACGCAGTATTTT. This chain links TRBV19 with TRBJ2-3; a weak D match, TRBD1 (6 bases). Germline CDR1 LNHDA, CDR2 SQIVND (reference sequence). There are 17 residues in the CDR3. Deletions cut 3 bases from V and 0 bases from J, with 16 bases between.

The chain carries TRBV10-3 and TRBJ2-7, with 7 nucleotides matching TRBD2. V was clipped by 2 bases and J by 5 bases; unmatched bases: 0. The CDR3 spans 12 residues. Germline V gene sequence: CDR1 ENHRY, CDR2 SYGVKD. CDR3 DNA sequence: TGTGCCATCAGTGAGGGGGGGGACGAGCAGTACTTC. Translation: CAISEGGDEQYF.

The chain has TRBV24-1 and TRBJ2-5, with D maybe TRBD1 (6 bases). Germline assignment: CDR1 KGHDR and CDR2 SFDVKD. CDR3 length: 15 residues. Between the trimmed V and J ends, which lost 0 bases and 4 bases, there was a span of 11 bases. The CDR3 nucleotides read TGTGCCACCAGTGATTTGCACAGGGTTCCAGAGACCCAGTACTTC. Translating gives CATSDLHRVPETQYF.

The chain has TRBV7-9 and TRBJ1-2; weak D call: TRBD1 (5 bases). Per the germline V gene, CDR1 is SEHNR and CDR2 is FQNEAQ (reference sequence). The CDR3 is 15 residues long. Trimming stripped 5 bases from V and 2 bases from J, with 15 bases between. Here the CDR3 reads CASSPGGGGNYGYTF. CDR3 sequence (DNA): TGTGCCAGCAGCCCCGGGGGTGGGGGAAACTATGGCTACACCTTC. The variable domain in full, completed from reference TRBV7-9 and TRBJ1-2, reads DTGVSQNPRHKITKRGQNVTFRCDPISEHNRLYWYRQTLGQGPEFLTYFQNEAQLEKSRLLSDRFSAERPKGSFSTLEIQRTEQGDSAMYLCASSPGGGGNYGYTFGSGTRLTVV.

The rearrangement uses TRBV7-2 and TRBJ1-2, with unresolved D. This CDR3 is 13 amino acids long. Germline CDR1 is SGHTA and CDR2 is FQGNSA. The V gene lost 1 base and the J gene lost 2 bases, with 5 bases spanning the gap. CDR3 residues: CASSLDSNYGYTF. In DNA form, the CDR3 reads TGTGCCAGCAGCTTAGACAGCAACTATGGCTACACCTTC.

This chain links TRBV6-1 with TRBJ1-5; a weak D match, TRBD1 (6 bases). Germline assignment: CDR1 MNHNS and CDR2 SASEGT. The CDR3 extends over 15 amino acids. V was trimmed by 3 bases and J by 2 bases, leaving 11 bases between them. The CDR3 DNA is TGTGCCAGCAGTGAGAGGCAGGGGCGCAATCAGCCCCAGCATTTT. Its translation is CASSERQGRNQPQHF.

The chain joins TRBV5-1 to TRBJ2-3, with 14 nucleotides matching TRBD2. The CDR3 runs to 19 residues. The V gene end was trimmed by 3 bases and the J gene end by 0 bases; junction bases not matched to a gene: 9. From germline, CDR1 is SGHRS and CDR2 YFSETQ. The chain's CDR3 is CASSSLTSGRVGSTDTQYF. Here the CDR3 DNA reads TGCGCCAGCAGCTCGCTGACTAGCGGGAGGGTAGGAAGCACAGATACGCAGTATTTT.

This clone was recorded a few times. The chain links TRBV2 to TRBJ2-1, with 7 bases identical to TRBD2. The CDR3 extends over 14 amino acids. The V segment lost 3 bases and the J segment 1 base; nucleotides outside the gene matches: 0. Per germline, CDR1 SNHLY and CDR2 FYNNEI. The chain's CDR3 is CASSDSGSYNEQFF. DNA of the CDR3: TGTGCCAGCAGTGATAGCGGGTCCTACAATGAGCAGTTCTTC. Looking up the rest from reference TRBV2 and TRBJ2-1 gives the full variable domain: EPEVTQTPSHQVTQMGQEVILRCVPISNHLYFYWYRQILGQKVEFLVSFYNNEISEKSEIFDDQFSVERPDGSNFTLKIRSTKLEDSAMYFCASSDSGSYNEQFFGPGTRLTVL.

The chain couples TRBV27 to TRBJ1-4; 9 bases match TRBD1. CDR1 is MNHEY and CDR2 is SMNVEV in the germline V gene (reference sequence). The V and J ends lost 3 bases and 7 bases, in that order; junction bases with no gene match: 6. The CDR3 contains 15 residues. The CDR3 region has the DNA TGTGCCAGCAGTTTTGCAGGACAGGGGAGTGAAAAACTGTTTTTT. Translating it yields CASSFAGQGSEKLFF. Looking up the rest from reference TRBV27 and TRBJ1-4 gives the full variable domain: EAQVTQNPRYLITVTGKKLTVTCSQNMNHEYMSWYRQDPGLGLRQIYYSMNVEVTDKGDVPEGYKVSRKEKRNFPLILESPSPNQTSLYFCASSFAGQGSEKLFFGSGTQLSVL.

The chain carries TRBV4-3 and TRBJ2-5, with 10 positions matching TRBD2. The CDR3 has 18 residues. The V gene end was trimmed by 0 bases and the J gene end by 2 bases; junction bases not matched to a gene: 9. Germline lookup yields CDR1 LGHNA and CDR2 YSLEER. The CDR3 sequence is CASSQDLQRGGQQETQYF. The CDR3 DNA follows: TGCGCCAGCAGCCAAGACCTCCAGCGGGGGGGCCAACAAGAGACCCAGTACTTC.

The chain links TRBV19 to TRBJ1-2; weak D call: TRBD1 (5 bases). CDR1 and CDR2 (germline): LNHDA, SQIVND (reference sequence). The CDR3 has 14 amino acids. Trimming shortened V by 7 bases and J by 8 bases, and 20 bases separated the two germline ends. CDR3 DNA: TGTGCCAGTACGCGCCCTTTGTCGGGGGACGGCTACACCTTC. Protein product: CASTRPLSGDGYTF.

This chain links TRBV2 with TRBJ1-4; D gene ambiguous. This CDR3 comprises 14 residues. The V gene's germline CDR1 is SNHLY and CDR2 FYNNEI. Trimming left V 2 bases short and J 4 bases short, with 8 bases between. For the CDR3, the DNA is TGTGCCAGCAGTGAATTGAGGAGTAATGAAAAACTGTTTTTT. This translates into CASSELRSNEKLFF.

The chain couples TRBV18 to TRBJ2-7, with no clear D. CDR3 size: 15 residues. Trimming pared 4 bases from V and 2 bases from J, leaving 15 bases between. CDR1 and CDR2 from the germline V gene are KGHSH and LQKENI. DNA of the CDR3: TGTGCCAGCTCACAAGGAAGTGAGGTGGCCTACGAGCAGTACTTC. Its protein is CASSQGSEVAYEQYF. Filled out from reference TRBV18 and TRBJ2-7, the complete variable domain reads NAGVMQNPRHLVRRRGQEARLRCSPMKGHSHVYWYRQLPEEGLKFMVYLQKENIIDESGMPKERFSAEFPKEGPSILRIQQVVRGDSAAYFCASSQGSEVAYEQYFGPGTRLTVT.

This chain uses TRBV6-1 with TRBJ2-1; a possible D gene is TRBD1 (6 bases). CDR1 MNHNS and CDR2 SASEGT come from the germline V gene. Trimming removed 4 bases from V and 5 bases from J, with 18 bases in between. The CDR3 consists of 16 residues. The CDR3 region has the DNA TGTGCCAGCAGTGCCCTGACAGGACGTGGGGACAATGAGCAGTTCTTC. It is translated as CASSALTGRGDNEQFF.

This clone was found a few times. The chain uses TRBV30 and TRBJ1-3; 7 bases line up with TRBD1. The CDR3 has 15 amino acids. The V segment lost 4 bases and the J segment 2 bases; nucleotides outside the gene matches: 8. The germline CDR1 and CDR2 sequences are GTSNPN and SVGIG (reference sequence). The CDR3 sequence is CAWTVPTGAGNTIYF. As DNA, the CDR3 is TGTGCCTGGACCGTGCCCACAGGGGCTGGAAACACCATATATTTT.

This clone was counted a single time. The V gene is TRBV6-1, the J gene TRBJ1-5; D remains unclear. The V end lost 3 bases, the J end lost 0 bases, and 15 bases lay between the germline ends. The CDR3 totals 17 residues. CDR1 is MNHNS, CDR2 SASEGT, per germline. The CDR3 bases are TGTGCCAGCAGTGATGAGGTAACGGCGTATAGCAATCAGCCCCAGCATTTT. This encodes CASSDEVTAYSNQPQHF.

This CDR3 reads CASSHTGGPTNEKLFF. The CDR3 DNA is TGTGCCAGCAGCCACACAGGGGGCCCAACTAATGAAAAACTGTTTTTT. V and J are TRBV7-9 and TRBJ1-4; 9 bases fit TRBD1. Germline trimming cut 5 bases from V and 0 bases from J; bases unmatched to any gene: 4. The CDR3 runs 16 residues. Germline V gene sequence: CDR1 SEHNR, CDR2 FQNEAQ (reference sequence).

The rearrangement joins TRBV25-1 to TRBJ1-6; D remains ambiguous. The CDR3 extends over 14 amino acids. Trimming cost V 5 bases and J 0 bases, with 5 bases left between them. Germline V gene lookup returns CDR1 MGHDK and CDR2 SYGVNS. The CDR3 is CASSLSSYNSPLHF. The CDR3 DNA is TGTGCCAGCAGTCTCAGCTCCTATAATTCACCCCTCCACTTT.

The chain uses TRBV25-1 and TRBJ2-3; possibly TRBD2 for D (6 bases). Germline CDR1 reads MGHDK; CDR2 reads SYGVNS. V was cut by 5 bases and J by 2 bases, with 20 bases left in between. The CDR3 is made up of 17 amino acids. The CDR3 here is CASSRPGTPRYTDTQYF. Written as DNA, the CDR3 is TGTGCCAGCAGTCGACCCGGGACTCCAAGATACACAGATACGCAGTATTTT.

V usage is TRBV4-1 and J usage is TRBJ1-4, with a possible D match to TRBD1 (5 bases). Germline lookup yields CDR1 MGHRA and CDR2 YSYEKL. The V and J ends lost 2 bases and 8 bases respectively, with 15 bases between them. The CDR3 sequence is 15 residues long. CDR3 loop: CASSQFNIRTEKLFF. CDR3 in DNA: TGCGCCAGCAGCCAATTCAATATCAGGACAGAAAAACTGTTTTTT.

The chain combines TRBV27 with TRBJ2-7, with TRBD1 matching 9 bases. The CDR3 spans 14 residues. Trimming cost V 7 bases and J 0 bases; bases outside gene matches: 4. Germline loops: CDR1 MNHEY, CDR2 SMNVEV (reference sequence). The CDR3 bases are TGTGCCAGCACCTCGACAGGGGGCTCCTACGAGCAGTACTTC. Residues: CASTSTGGSYEQYF.

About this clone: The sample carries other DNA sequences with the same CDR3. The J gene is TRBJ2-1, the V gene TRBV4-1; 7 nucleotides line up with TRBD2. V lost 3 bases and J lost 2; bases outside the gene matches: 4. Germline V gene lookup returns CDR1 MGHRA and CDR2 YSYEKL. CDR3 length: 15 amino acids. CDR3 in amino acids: CASSQMGLPYNEQFF. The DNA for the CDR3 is TGCGCCAGCAGCCAGATGGGACTACCCTACAATGAGCAGTTCTTC.

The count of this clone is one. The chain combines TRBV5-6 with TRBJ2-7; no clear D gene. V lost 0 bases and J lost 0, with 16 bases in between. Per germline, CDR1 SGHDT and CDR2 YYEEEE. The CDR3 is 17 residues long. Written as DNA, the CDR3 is TGTGCCAGCAGCTTGGGGCAGACCGGGTCATCCTCCTACGAGCAGTACGTC. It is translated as CASSLGQTGSSSYEQYV.

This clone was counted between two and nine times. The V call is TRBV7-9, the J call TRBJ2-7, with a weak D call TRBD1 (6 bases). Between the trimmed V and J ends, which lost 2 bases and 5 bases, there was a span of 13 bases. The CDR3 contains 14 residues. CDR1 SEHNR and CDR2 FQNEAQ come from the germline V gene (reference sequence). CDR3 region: CASSLYRAPDEQYF. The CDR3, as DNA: TGTGCCAGCAGCTTATACAGGGCCCCCGACGAGCAGTACTTC.